One and the same sample provided the 14 T cell receptor beta chains below, sequenced in a study of blood T cell repertoires in COVID-19. Sequenced by immunoSEQ multiplex PCR; TCRdb stores in-frame clones only, minus some. The sample yields 50,000 to 65,000 clones, roughly 84% seen once. The sequenced material came from peripheral blood. The receptors derive from a man between 60 and 75 years old with COVID-19, enrolled during active disease.

The chain carries TRBV10-1 and TRBJ1-3, with D perhaps matching TRBD1 (5 bases). The V end was cut by 5 bases, the J end by 4 bases, with 15 bases between. The CDR3 length is 15 residues. Germline loops: CDR1 WNHNN, CDR2 SYGVQD (reference sequence). This CDR3 reads CASSSAGDRGNTIYF. The CDR3 DNA sequence: TGCGCCAGCAGTTCGGCGGGGGATCGAGGAAACACCATATATTTT.

Only a few counts were recorded for this clone. The V call is TRBV30, the J call TRBJ2-1; D not resolved. With 0 bases removed from V and 2 bases from J, the gap between germline ends came to 8 bases. This CDR3 is built from 14 residues. Germline CDR1 and CDR2: GTSNPN and SVGIG (reference sequence). The CDR3: CAWSVERAYNEQFF. The CDR3 nucleotides read TGTGCCTGGAGTGTTGAACGGGCCTACAATGAGCAGTTCTTC.

The chain couples TRBV24-1 to TRBJ2-3; D is ambiguous. This CDR3 has 14 amino acids. Germline V gives CDR1 KGHDR, CDR2 SFDVKD. V dropped 6 bases and J dropped 4 bases, with 13 bases sitting between them. The CDR3 sequence: CATSKEVGADTQYF. The CDR3 DNA is TGTGCCACCAGTAAGGAAGTCGGAGCAGATACGCAGTATTTT.

J is TRBJ1-4 and V is TRBV6-1; D unclear. Trimming pared 2 bases from V and 7 bases from J, leaving 14 bases between. There are 15 residues in the CDR3. The germline V gene has CDR1 MNHNS and CDR2 SASEGT. The CDR3 spells CASSEQRGKSEKLFF. The CDR3 DNA sequence: TGTGCCAGCAGTGAACAAAGAGGGAAGAGTGAAAAACTGTTTTTT.

J is TRBJ1-1 and V is TRBV27, with D possibly being TRBD1 (6 bases). Germline assignment: CDR1 MNHEY and CDR2 SMNVEV (reference sequence). The germline V and J ends were trimmed by 5 bases and 4 bases, with 17 bases remaining between them. CDR3 length equals 15 residues. CDR3 bases: TGTGCCAGCAGTATAACAGGGATCCTCGGCACTGAAGCTTTCTTT. It yields the protein CASSITGILGTEAFF.

The sample holds one count of this clone. V and J are TRBV29-1 and TRBJ2-5; the D gene is possibly TRBD2 (5 bases). The CDR3 runs 13 residues. Germline assignment: CDR1 SQVTM and CDR2 ANQGSEA. V lost 0 bases to trimming and J lost 3 bases, with 8 bases between them. CDR3 protein: CSVEDLGEETQYF. CDR3 in DNA: TGCAGCGTTGAAGATTTGGGAGAAGAGACCCAGTACTTC.

This clone was observed once. This chain links TRBV28 with TRBJ1-4, with no clear D. CDR3 length: 15 residues. Germline lookup yields CDR1 MDHEN and CDR2 SYDVKM. Between the trimmed V and J ends, which lost 4 bases and 4 bases, there was a span of 13 bases. The CDR3 reads CASSSSSGFNEKLFF. The CDR3 coding sequence is TGTGCCAGCAGTTCGTCCAGCGGCTTTAATGAAAAACTGTTTTTT.

This chain uses TRBV2 with TRBJ2-4; D is unresolved. Germline lookup yields CDR1 SNHLY and CDR2 FYNNEI. V lost 2 bases and J 1 base, leaving 18 bases between the germline ends. CDR3 length: 18 residues. This CDR3 reads CASSELRLWSRAKNIQYF. As DNA, the CDR3 is TGTGCCAGCAGTGAACTTCGGTTATGGAGTAGGGCCAAAAACATTCAGTACTTC.

V is TRBV7-2 and J is TRBJ2-5; TRBD2 is a possible D gene (5 bases). Germline CDR1 is SGHTA and CDR2 is FQGNSA. Trimming took off 1 base at V and 2 bases at J, with 14 bases between the two ends. This CDR3 is 16 amino acids long. The CDR3 DNA reads TGTGCCAGCAGCTTAGGTTCGCCGGGATCTCAAGAGACCCAGTACTTC. This codes for CASSLGSPGSQETQYF. Combining the CDR3 with reference TRBV7-2 and TRBJ2-5 gives the whole variable domain GAGVSQSPSNKVTEKGKDVELRCDPISGHTALYWYRQSLGQGLEFLIYFQGNSAPDKSGLPSDRFSAERTGGSVSTLTIQRTQQEDSAVYLCASSLGSPGSQETQYFGPGTRLLVL.

The table lists this clone with a few counts. The chain is built from TRBV7-9 and TRBJ1-2; 9 positions agree with TRBD1. Germline V gives CDR1 SEHNR, CDR2 FQNEAQ (reference sequence). The CDR3 is made up of 16 amino acids. The trim removed 2 bases at V and 4 bases at J, leaving 8 bases unmatched. The CDR3 region is CASSLPATGGTYGYTF. The CDR3 DNA reads TGTGCCAGCAGCTTACCGGCGACAGGGGGTACCTATGGCTACACCTTC.

This clone has just a few counts. The V gene is TRBV9, the J gene TRBJ1-5; tentatively, D is TRBD1 (5 bases). The CDR3 length is 15 residues. V lost 4 bases to trimming and J lost 2 bases, with 13 bases between them. CDR1 and CDR2 from the germline V gene are SGDLS and YYNGEE. The CDR3 DNA follows: TGTGCCAGCAGCCCGGCGGGGGTCGGCAATCAGCCCCAGCATTTT. Translation gives CASSPAGVGNQPQHF. Combining the CDR3 with reference TRBV9 and TRBJ1-5 gives the whole variable domain DSGVTQTPKHLITATGQRVTLRCSPRSGDLSVYWYQQSLDQGLQFLIQYYNGEERAKGNILERFSAQQFPDLHSELNLSSLELGDSALYFCASSPAGVGNQPQHFGDGTRLSIL.

This rearrangement joins TRBV6-6 to TRBJ2-1, with D possibly matching TRBD1 (6 bases). Trimming removed 7 bases from V and 4 bases from J, with 11 bases in between. In germline, CDR1 is MNHNY, CDR2 SVGAGI (reference sequence). The length of the CDR3 is 13 residues. The CDR3 bases are TGTGCCAGCAACTTTGGACAGTACAATGAGCAGTTCTTC. Its translation: CASNFGQYNEQFF.

The DNA of the CDR3 is TGCAGCGTTGGGTCTAACCAGGGTAAGCAGTTCTTC. Translated, it gives CSVGSNQGKQFF. V is TRBV29-1 and J is TRBJ2-1; tentatively, D is TRBD1 (5 bases). The V gene's germline CDR1 is SQVTM and CDR2 ANQGSEA. V was shortened by 4 bases and J by 11 bases, with 15 bases between the two germline ends. The CDR3 has 12 amino acids.

The chain couples TRBV5-4 to TRBJ2-3; TRBD2 aligns across 12 bases. Trimming removed 0 bases from V and 1 base from J; junction bases left unmatched: 6. This CDR3 spans 18 amino acids. CDR1 and CDR2 (germline): SGHNT, YYREEE (reference sequence). In DNA form, the CDR3 reads TGTGCCAGCAGCTTGGCTAGCGGGGGGGCTTGGGGCACAGATACGCAGTATTTT. Translating gives CASSLASGGAWGTDTQYF.